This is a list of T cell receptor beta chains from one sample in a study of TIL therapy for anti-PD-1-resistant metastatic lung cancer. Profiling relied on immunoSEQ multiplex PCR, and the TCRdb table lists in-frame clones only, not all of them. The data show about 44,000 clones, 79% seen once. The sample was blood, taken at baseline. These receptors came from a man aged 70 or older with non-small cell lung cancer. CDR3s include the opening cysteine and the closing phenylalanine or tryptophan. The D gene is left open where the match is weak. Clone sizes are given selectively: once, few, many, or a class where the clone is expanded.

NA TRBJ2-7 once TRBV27 TGTGCCAGCAGTTTAATAGGCGGGCATTCCTACGAGCAGTACTTC CASSLIGGHSYEQYF
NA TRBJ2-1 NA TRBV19 TGTGCCAGTAGTATAGGAGGGAAAAATGAGCAGTTCTTC CASSIGGKNEQFF
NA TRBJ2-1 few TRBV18 TGTGCCAGCTTACCGGGACCGAACTACAATGAGCAGTTCTTC CASLPGPNYNEQFF
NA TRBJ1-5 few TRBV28 TGTGCCAGCAGTTCGAAACCGGACAGACAGCCCCAGCATTTT CASSSKPDRQPQHF
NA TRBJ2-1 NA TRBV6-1 TGTGCCAGCAGTGAAGCGGTCAGGTTGGGTGAGCAGTTCTTC CASSEAVRLGEQFF
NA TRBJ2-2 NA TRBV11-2 TGTGCCAGCAGCTTATCCCATGACGGCACCGGGGAGCTGTTTTTT CASSLSHDGTGELFF
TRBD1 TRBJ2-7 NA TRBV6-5 TGTGCCAGCAGTTATGGACAGGGGCGCTACGAGCAGTACTTC CASSYGQGRYEQYF
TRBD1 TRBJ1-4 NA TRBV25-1 TGTGCCAGCAGTACCCACCGGCGGGGACAGACTAATGAAAAACTGTTTTTT CASSTHRRGQTNEKLFF
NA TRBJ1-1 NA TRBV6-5 TGTGCCAGCAGTTACGCGGGTGGGGCTAACACTGAAGCTTTCTTT CASSYAGGANTEAFF
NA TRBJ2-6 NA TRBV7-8 TGTGCCAGCAGCTTAGTCGGAATCAGCTCTGGGGCCAACGTCCTGACTTTC CASSLVGISSGANVLTF
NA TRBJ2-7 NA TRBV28 TGTGCCAGCAGTTGGACCTTTTACGAGCAGTACTTC CASSWTFYEQYF
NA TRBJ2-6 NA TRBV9 TGTGCCAGCAGCGTAGGGGCAGGGAGCTCTGGGGCCAACGTCCTGACTTTC CASSVGAGSSGANVLTF
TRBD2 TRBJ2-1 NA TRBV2 TGTGCCAGCACCGAGGGACTAGCGGGAGGCTATGAGCAGTTCTTC CASTEGLAGGYEQFF
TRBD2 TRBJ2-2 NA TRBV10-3 TGTGCCATCAGTGAACAACTAGCGGGAGCAGGGACCGGGGAGCTGTTTTTT CAISEQLAGAGTGELFF
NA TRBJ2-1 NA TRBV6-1 TGTGCCAGCAGTGAATTCGGGGCCTACAATGAGCAGTTCTTC CASSEFGAYNEQFF
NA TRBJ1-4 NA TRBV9 TGTGCCAGCAGCGTATTCGGGGGAGATCAGGGTGAAAAACTGTTTTTT CASSVFGGDQGEKLFF
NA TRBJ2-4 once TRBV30 TGTGCCTGGAGTGTTACGGAGACCAAAAACATTCAGTACTTC CAWSVTETKNIQYF
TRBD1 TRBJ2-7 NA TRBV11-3 TGTGCCAGCAGCGCAGGGGGAGCTCACTACGAGCAGTACTTC CASSAGGAHYEQYF
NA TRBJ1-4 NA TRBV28 TGTGCCAGCAGTTCCTTAAGTACAACTAATGAAAAACTGTTTTTT CASSSLSTTNEKLFF
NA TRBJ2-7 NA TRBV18 TGTGCCAGCTCACTCACCTTAACCGGGACGGGAACCTACGAGCAGTACTTC CASSLTLTGTGTYEQYF
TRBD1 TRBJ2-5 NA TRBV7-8 TGTGCCAGCAGCTTCTCGACAGGGACCTTTAGTCAAGAGACCCAGTACTTC CASSFSTGTFSQETQYF
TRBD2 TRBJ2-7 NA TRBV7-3 TGTGCCAGCAGCTTAAGACTAGCGGGAGGGTACGAGCAGTACTTC CASSLRLAGGYEQYF
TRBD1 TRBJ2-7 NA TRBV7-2 TGTGCCAGCAGCTTAGGTCAGGGGGCCTACGAGCAGTACTTC CASSLGQGAYEQYF
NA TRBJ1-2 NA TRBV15 TGTGCCACCTCAACCGGGGGGGACTATGGCTACACCTTC CATSTGGDYGYTF
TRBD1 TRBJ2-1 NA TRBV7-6 TGTGCCAGCAGCTTAGCGCGGGGGAGACAGGGGGTTGGTGAGCAGTTCTTC CASSLARGRQGVGEQFF
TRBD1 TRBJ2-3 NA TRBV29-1 TGCAGCGCCACGGGACAGGGGGGATCAGATACGCAATATTTT CSATGQGGSDTQYF
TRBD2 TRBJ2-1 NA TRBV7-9 TGTGCCAGCAGCACACAAGGCGGTAGCGGGGTAAGCTCCTACAATGAGCAGTTCTTC CASSTQGGSGVSSYNEQFF
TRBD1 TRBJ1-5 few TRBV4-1 TGCGCCAGCAGCCAAGATCCACAGGGGAGGACCCAGCATTTT CASSQDPQGRTQHF
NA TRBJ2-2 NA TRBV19 TGTGCCAGTAGTATAGATCTATTCGGACAGAACACCGGGGAGCTGTTTTTT CASSIDLFGQNTGELFF
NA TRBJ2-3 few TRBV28 TGTGCCAGTGACAAAATCGGCGATACGCAGTATTTT CASDKIGDTQYF
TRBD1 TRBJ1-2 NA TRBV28 TGTGCCAGCAGTCGGACTCAGCAGGGGGCCGATTATGGCTACACCTTC CASSRTQQGADYGYTF
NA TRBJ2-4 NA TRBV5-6 TGTGCCAGCAGCAGCTTGGTGGGGGGAGCCAAAAACATTCAGTACTTC CASSSLVGGAKNIQYF
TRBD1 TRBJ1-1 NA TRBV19 TGTGCCAGTAGTATAGGTGGGACAGGAATGAACACTGAAGCTTTCTTT CASSIGGTGMNTEAFF
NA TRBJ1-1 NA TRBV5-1 TGCGCCAGCAGCAGGACAACCCGGGGGGACACTGAAGCTTTCTTT CASSRTTRGDTEAFF
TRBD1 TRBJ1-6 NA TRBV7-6 TGTGCCAGCAGCTTAGGATTTCAGGGGGGGGATAATTCACCCCTCCACTTT CASSLGFQGGDNSPLHF
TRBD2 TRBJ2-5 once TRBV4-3 TGCGCCAGCAGCCATAGGACTAGCGGGAGTGAGACCCAGTACTTC CASSHRTSGSETQYF
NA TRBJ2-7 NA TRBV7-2 TGTGCCAGCAGCTTTACAGGGCCCGGCGGTTACGAGCAGTACTTC CASSFTGPGGYEQYF
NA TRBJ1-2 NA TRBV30 TGTGCCTGGTCGGACAGCTTTACTATTGGCTACACCTTC CAWSDSFTIGYTF
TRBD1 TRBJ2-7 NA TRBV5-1 TGCGCCAGCAGCCGGGACAGGCCGGGGGAGCAGTACTTC CASSRDRPGEQYF
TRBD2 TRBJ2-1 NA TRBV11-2 TGTGCCAGCAGCGCCAGGACTAGTGGTTACAATGAGCAGTTCTTC CASSARTSGYNEQFF
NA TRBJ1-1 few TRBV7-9 TGTGCCAGCAGCTTCAGCACAGGGAGGACTGAAGCTTTCTTT CASSFSTGRTEAFF
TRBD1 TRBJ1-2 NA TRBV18 TGTGCCAGCTCGGAGGGACAGCGGAATGGCTACACCTTC CASSEGQRNGYTF
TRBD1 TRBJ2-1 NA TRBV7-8 TGTGCCAGCAGCTTCCAGGGACAGGGGTCCTACAATGAGCAGTTCTTC CASSFQGQGSYNEQFF
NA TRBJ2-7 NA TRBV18 TGTGCCAGCTCACCGACAGGCGATGCCATCTACGAGCAGTACTTC CASSPTGDAIYEQYF
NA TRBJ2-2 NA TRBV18 TGTGCCAGCTCACCACAGAGAGGGAAGGCGAGCACCGGGGAGCTGTTTTTT CASSPQRGKASTGELFF
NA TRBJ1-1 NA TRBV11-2 TGTGCCAGCAGCTTAAAATTTGGAGTGTTGAACACTGAAGCTTTCTTT CASSLKFGVLNTEAFF
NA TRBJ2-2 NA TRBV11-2 TGTGCCAGCAGCTTCGAGCGGAACACCGGGGAGCTGTTTTTT CASSFERNTGELFF
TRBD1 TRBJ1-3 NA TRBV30 TGTGCCTGGAGTGTACGGGAACAGGGGGGAAACACCATATATTTT CAWSVREQGGNTIYF
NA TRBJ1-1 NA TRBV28 TGTGCCAGCACCCCGAGTATGAACACTGAAGCTTTCTTT CASTPSMNTEAFF
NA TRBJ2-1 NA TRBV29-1 TGCAGCGTCGGACAGTACAATGAGCAGTTCTTC CSVGQYNEQFF
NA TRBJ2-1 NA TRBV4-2 TGTGCCAGCAGCCAAGATTCTAGCGCGAGCTCCTACAATGAGCAGTTCTTC CASSQDSSASSYNEQFF
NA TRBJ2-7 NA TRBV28 TGTGCCAGCAGGGAAGGGGTATCCTACGAGCAGTACTTC CASREGVSYEQYF